The 27 T cell receptor beta chains below were found in one sample sequenced in a study of CD8 T cells in ankylosing spondylitis. TCRdb analysed the 5' RACE reads with MiXCR anew, one entry per CDR3 protein. This sample has under 400,000 distinct CDR3 sequences, with roughly 10% found just once. The material sequenced was blood, either unsorted or a sorted T cell fraction (not recorded which). All receptors come from a female donor with ankylosing spondylitis or in good health (not recorded which).

This clonotype has at least ten counts. CDR3 region: CSARPTGTKYEQYF. The CDR3 nucleotides are TGCAGTGCTAGACCTACCGGGACAAAATACGAGCAGTACTTC. This chain links TRBV20-1 with TRBJ2-7, with D tentatively TRBD1 (6 bases). Deletions cut 2 bases from V and 4 bases from J, with 15 bases between. Germline loops: CDR1 DFQATT, CDR2 SNEGSKA (reference sequence). The CDR3 is 14 amino acids.

This clonotype was observed at least ten times. The chain couples TRBV5-1 to TRBJ1-1, with 8 positions matching TRBD1. This CDR3 region has 14 residues. Germline V CDR1 and CDR2: SGHRS, YFSETQ. V gave up 4 bases and J gave up 6 bases; unmatched junction bases: 8. CDR3 coding DNA: TGCGCCAGCAGCCCTGGAGCAGGGGGCCCTGAAGCTTTCTTT. Translating gives CASSPGAGGPEAFF.

This clonotype was seen at least ten times. This rearrangement joins TRBV5-1 to TRBJ2-2, with TRBD1 identical over 7 bases. This CDR3 has 15 amino acids. Germline loops: CDR1 SGHRS, CDR2 YFSETQ. The V segment lost 4 bases and the J segment 5 bases; nucleotides outside the gene matches: 8. The CDR3 coding sequence is TGCGCCAGCAGCAATCGGGACAGAGGGACCGGGGAGCTGTTTTTT. Translating it yields CASSNRDRGTGELFF.

V gene TRBV25-1 combines with J gene TRBJ2-7; 9 nucleotides match TRBD1. V shed 6 bases and J 2 bases; nucleotides not matched to a gene: 5. The germline CDR1 and CDR2 sequences are MGHDK and SYGVNS. CDR3 length equals 14 residues. The CDR3 sequence: CASSWTGAPYEQYF. The CDR3 DNA is TGTGCCAGCAGCTGGACAGGGGCACCCTACGAGCAGTACTTC.

The chain uses TRBV28 and TRBJ2-3; D gene ambiguous. V lost 6 bases to trimming and J lost 3 bases, with 10 bases between them. The CDR3 has 13 residues. Germline values: CDR1 MDHEN, CDR2 SYDVKM. The CDR3 DNA follows: TGTGCCAGCAGCCTCCCTCAGACAGATACGCAGTATTTT. Translation: CASSLPQTDTQYF. Supplemented by reference TRBV28 and TRBJ2-3, the full variable domain reads DVKVTQSSRYLVKRTGEKVFLECVQDMDHENMFWYRQDPGLGLRLIYFSYDVKMKEKGDIPEGYSVSREKKERFSLILESASTNQTSMYLCASSLPQTDTQYFGPGTRLTVL.

With respect to this clonotype: Relative to the germline gene, one junction end is altered; a read error may explain this. The V call is TRBV28, the J call TRBJ2-5; D uncertain. The CDR3 has 14 residues. Germline CDR1 MDHEN, CDR2 SYDVKM. DNA for the CDR3: TGTGCCAGCAGTTTTCGTGCTGTGTCTGAGACCCAGTCCTTC. This translates into CASSFRAVSETQSF. The whole variable domain, remainder taken from reference TRBV28 and TRBJ2-5, is DVKVTQSSRYLVKRTGEKVFLECVQDMDHENMFWYRQDPGLGLRLIYFSYDVKMKEKGDIPEGYSVSREKKERFSLILESASTNQTSMYLCASSFRAVSETQSFGPGTRLLVL.

There are a few counts of this clonotype. The chain employs TRBV5-1 and TRBJ1-2; possible D gene TRBD1, 5 bases. Germline-derived CDR1 and CDR2 are SGHRS and YFSETQ. This CDR3 spans 14 amino acids. V gave up 4 bases and J gave up 1 base, with 11 bases separating them. The CDR3 DNA sequence: TGCGCCAGCAGCCCTAGGACACTTAACTATGGCTACACCTTC. The encoded protein is CASSPRTLNYGYTF.

This clonotype was counted once. The V call is TRBV6-2 or TRBV6-3, the J call TRBJ2-3, with no clear D. The V gene lost 5 bases and the J gene lost 4 bases, with 7 bases spanning the gap. This CDR3 comprises 12 residues. Germline CDR1 and CDR2: MNHEY and SVGEGT. The CDR3 region is CASSSMADTQYF. The CDR3 coding sequence is TGTGCCAGCAGTAGTATGGCAGATACGCAGTATTTT.

This clonotype was recorded a few times. The rearrangement joins TRBV10-1 to TRBJ1-5; no definite D call. V shed 4 bases and J shed 3 bases, with 7 bases lying between them. Germline V gene lookup returns CDR1 WNHNN and CDR2 SYGVQD (reference sequence). The CDR3 has 13 residues. The CDR3, as DNA: TGCGCCAGCAGTGGACAACTCAATCAGCCCCAGCATTTT. Translated: CASSGQLNQPQHF.

This clonotype was detected a few times. The chain is built from TRBV5-1 and TRBJ2-5; 7 nucleotides match TRBD1. This CDR3 comprises 15 residues. Germline CDR1 and CDR2: SGHRS and YFSETQ. After removal of 0 bases from V and 1 base from J, the junction contained 3 bases not matched to a gene. CDR3 in amino acids: CASSLARDSQETQYF. DNA of the CDR3: TGCGCCAGCAGCTTGGCACGGGACAGCCAAGAGACCCAGTACTTC.

The chain employs TRBV5-1 and TRBJ2-3; D unclear. From germline, CDR1 is SGHRS and CDR2 YFSETQ. This CDR3 region has 15 residues. Between the trimmed V and J ends, which lost 3 bases and 1 base, there was a span of 12 bases. The CDR3 DNA reads as TGCGCCAGCAGCTCCCGTATAGGGCGCACAGATACGCAGTATTTT. This codes for CASSSRIGRTDTQYF.

This clonotype was detected only a few times. J is TRBJ2-7 and V is TRBV12-3 or TRBV12-4; D is ambiguous. The V and J ends lost 0 bases and 0 bases respectively, with 6 bases between them. The CDR3 contains 14 residues. The CDR3 here is CASSLAISSYEQYF. For the CDR3, the DNA is TGTGCCAGCAGTTTAGCGATCAGCTCCTACGAGCAGTACTTC.

This clonotype showed up many times. CDR3 coding DNA: TGTGCCAGCAGCAGCGGGGGGGGTAATACGCAGTATTTT. The encoded protein is CASSSGGGNTQYF. The chain couples TRBV5-6 to TRBJ2-3; 10 positions agree with TRBD2. Germline V gene sequence: CDR1 SGHDT, CDR2 YYEEEE. This CDR3 comprises 13 residues. J gave up 7 bases and V 4 bases, and 3 bases lay outside the gene matches.

This clonotype has only a few counts. V and J are TRBV5-5 and TRBJ2-1, with no clear D. Trimming took 3 bases from V and 0 from J, leaving 10 bases between them. The CDR3 contains 15 residues. Looked up from germline, CDR1 is SGHKS and CDR2 is YYEKEE (reference sequence). CDR3 loop: CASSSTISSYNEQFF. The CDR3 DNA is TGTGCCAGCAGCTCCACCATTTCCTCCTACAATGAGCAGTTCTTC.

This clonotype came up many times. The chain carries TRBV20-1 and TRBJ1-5, with D possibly matching TRBD1 (5 bases). This CDR3 is 15 amino acids long. The germline V gene has CDR1 DFQATT and CDR2 SNEGSKA (reference sequence). V was pared by 6 bases and J by 1 base, with 16 bases between. The CDR3 reads CSAHGHFASNQPQHF. The CDR3 coding sequence is TGCAGTGCCCACGGACACTTCGCGAGCAATCAGCCCCAGCATTTT.

At least ten counts were recorded for this clonotype. The V gene is TRBV10-3, the J gene TRBJ2-7, with TRBD1 identical over 7 bases. Germline-derived CDR1 and CDR2 are ENHRY and SYGVKD. This CDR3 is 18 amino acids long. Trimming at V came to 6 bases and at J to 2 bases, leaving 19 bases not matched to a gene. The CDR3 DNA follows: TGTGCCATCAGCCCTGGGGGACAGAAATATTACATACCCTACGAGCAGTACTTC. Translation: CAISPGGQKYYIPYEQYF.

This clonotype was detected only a few times. The chain joins TRBV12-3 or TRBV12-4 to TRBJ2-1, with D possibly matching TRBD2 (6 bases). The V end was cut by 3 bases, the J end by 6 bases, with 15 bases between. CDR3 length: 15 residues. CDR3 amino acids: CASSFRDPGSNEQFF. In nucleotides, the CDR3 is TGTGCCAGCAGTTTTCGGGACCCCGGGAGCAATGAGCAGTTCTTC.

This clonotype turned up a few times. This rearrangement joins TRBV20-1 to TRBJ1-2, with D possibly being TRBD1 (5 bases). The V gene's germline CDR1 is DFQATT and CDR2 SNEGSKA (reference sequence). Trimming stripped 3 bases from V and 4 bases from J, with 15 bases between. This CDR3 contains 14 residues. The CDR3 is CSASPGQGGYGYTF. Written as DNA, the CDR3 is TGCAGTGCTAGCCCGGGTCAGGGCGGCTATGGCTACACCTTC.

In its sample, this clonotype was seen a few times. CDR3 amino acids: CASSSQIVGTGELFF. The CDR3 DNA reads TGTGCCAGCAGTTCACAGATTGTGGGGACCGGGGAGCTGTTTTTT. This rearrangement joins TRBV27 to TRBJ2-2; D is undetermined. Germline CDR1 MNHEY, CDR2 SMNVEV (reference sequence). CDR3 length: 15 residues. V lost 4 bases and J 5 bases, leaving 14 bases between the germline ends.

In its sample, this clonotype was seen many times. The J gene is TRBJ2-7, the V gene TRBV5-1; maybe TRBD1 (6 bases). Trimming took off 4 bases at V and 5 bases at J, with 16 bases between the two ends. There are 14 residues in the CDR3. The germline gives CDR1 SGHRS, CDR2 YFSETQ. The CDR3: CASSVDRPGDEQYF. CDR3 nucleotides: TGCGCCAGCAGCGTAGACAGGCCCGGCGACGAGCAGTACTTC.

There are many counts of this clonotype. The chain combines TRBV5-1 with TRBJ1-2, with 7 bases identical to TRBD1. V dropped 5 bases and J dropped 0; count of bases not matched to a gene: 4. This CDR3 region has 14 residues. CDR1 and CDR2 from the germline V gene are SGHRS and YFSETQ. Here the CDR3 DNA reads TGCGCCAGCAGACAGGGGAACGCTAACTATGGCTACACCTTC. It specifies CASRQGNANYGYTF.

CDR3 coding DNA: TGTGCCAGCAGTCATGGGGACAGACCTTTCTCTGGGGCCAACGTCCTGACTTTC. Amino acids: CASSHGDRPFSGANVLTF. The chain recombines TRBV12-3 or TRBV12-4 with TRBJ2-6; 7 nucleotides match TRBD1. V was pared by 5 bases and J by 0 bases, with 10 bases of the junction left unmatched. CDR3 size: 18 residues.

About this clonotype itself: A much larger clone lies one base from this, so it may be a read error. The chain combines TRBV27 with TRBJ1-1; no firm D call. CDR3 length equals 13 residues. Germline-derived CDR1 and CDR2 are MNHEY and SMNVEV (reference sequence). The V and J ends lost 4 bases and 4 bases respectively, with 10 bases between them. The CDR3 reads CASSYKGRTEAFF. The CDR3 bases are TGTGCCAGCAGTTACAAAGGTCGCACTGAAGCTTTCTTT.

This clonotype showed up many times. The chain carries TRBV20-1 and TRBJ1-2; 7 bases map to TRBD1. The CDR3 consists of 13 residues. Germline CDR1 DFQATT, CDR2 SNEGSKA (reference sequence). V gave up 2 bases and J gave up 6 bases; unmatched junction bases: 6. The CDR3 DNA reads TGCAGTGCTAGAAAAGGGGGCGTTGATGGCTACACCTTC. This sequence encodes CSARKGGVDGYTF.

This clonotype showed up many times. V is TRBV12-3 or TRBV12-4 and J is TRBJ1-3; a weak D match, TRBD1 (5 bases). The CDR3 consists of 18 residues. V gave up 7 bases and J gave up 0 bases, with 22 bases separating them. The chain's CDR3 is CASTNYLGMGDSGNTIYF. For the CDR3, the DNA is TGTGCCAGCACCAACTATCTCGGCATGGGGGACTCTGGAAACACCATATATTTT.

This clonotype was seen many times. The chain uses TRBV6-2 or TRBV6-3 and TRBJ2-1, with no clear D. Germline CDR1 MNHEY, CDR2 SVGEGT. This CDR3 is built from 15 residues. V lost 4 bases, J lost 8 bases, and 18 bases lay in between. The CDR3 loop is CASSWALAPLDEQFF. The CDR3 coding sequence is TGTGCCAGCAGTTGGGCCCTGGCCCCTTTGGATGAGCAGTTCTTC.

Remarks on this clonotype: A read error may explain this, as a much larger clone is one base away. This sequence joins TRBV20-1 and TRBJ2-7; D might be TRBD2 (5 bases). This CDR3 comprises 13 residues. Germline V CDR1 and CDR2: DFQATT, SNEGSKA (reference sequence). V was shortened by 4 bases and J by 3 bases, with 13 bases between the two germline ends. CDR3 coding DNA: TGCAGTGCTACCAGCGGCCCAGGCTACGAGCAGTACTTC. It yields the protein CSATSGPGYEQYF.